These 5 T cell receptor beta chains share one sample of origin, sequenced in a study of T cell responses to AZD1222 COVID-19 vaccine. Sequencing used immunoSEQ multiplex PCR; TCRdb keeps in-frame clones, though not all of them. The profile shows tens of thousands of clones, 90% of them singletons. The specimen was peripheral blood, collected on day 0 of AZD1222 vaccination. The receptor set was obtained from an adult in good health.

The chain is built from TRBV30 and TRBJ1-5; D unclear. Trimming left V 1 base short and J 4 bases short, with 11 bases between. The CDR3 loop spans 14 amino acids. From germline, CDR1 is GTSNPN and CDR2 SVGIG (reference sequence). The CDR3 protein is CAWSASNRNQPQHF. The CDR3 bases are TGTGCCTGGAGTGCCTCTAACCGTAATCAGCCCCAGCATTTT.

V gene TRBV28 combines with J gene TRBJ1-2; 7 bases line up with TRBD1. The V and J ends lost 7 bases and 8 bases, in that order; junction bases with no gene match: 13. The CDR3 runs to 14 residues. CDR1 is MDHEN, CDR2 SYDVKM, per germline. This CDR3 is CASTGRGTVIGYTF. The DNA for the CDR3 is TGTGCCAGCACCGGAAGGGGGACAGTTATCGGCTACACCTTC.

This clone was found a few times. The V and J genes are TRBV11-2 and TRBJ2-1; possibly TRBD2 for D (6 bases). V was cut by 3 bases and J by 0 bases, with 12 bases left in between. CDR3 length: 16 residues. CDR1 is SGHAT, CDR2 FQNNGV, per germline. The CDR3 is CASSFASEVSYNEQFF. CDR3 nucleotide sequence: TGTGCCAGCAGCTTTGCTAGCGAGGTCTCCTACAATGAGCAGTTCTTC.

The CDR3 region is CASSYDSGNTIYF. Written as DNA, the CDR3 is TGCGCCAGCAGTTACGACAGTGGAAACACCATATATTTT. The chain recombines TRBV5-1 with TRBJ1-3; tentative D call: TRBD1 (5 bases). V lost 5 bases and J lost 3, with 9 bases in between. The CDR3 runs 13 residues. From germline, CDR1 is SGHRS and CDR2 YFSETQ.

The chain joins TRBV18 to TRBJ1-4, with D uncertain. Trimming took 3 bases from V and 8 from J, leaving 13 bases between them. The CDR3 has 14 amino acids. The V gene's germline CDR1 is KGHSH and CDR2 LQKENI. CDR3 coding DNA: TGTGCCAGCTCACCGGAAAGGTTGGAGGAAAAACTGTTTTTT. This encodes CASSPERLEEKLFF.